This is a list of T cell receptor beta chains from one sample in a study of cytomegalovirus exposure and HLA in healthy donors. Profiled with immunoSEQ multiplex PCR; TCRdb holds only in-frame clones, not every one. The repertoire holds 150,000 or so clones, 80% seen once, with approximately 1.4% in the top ten. Material: PBMCs. These receptor sequences come from a man aged 25 to 40 in good health and CMV-seronegative. CDR3s include the opening cysteine and the closing phenylalanine or tryptophan. D genes are given only for firm matches. Rows give clone size only sometimes, using once, few, many, or a class for an expanded clone.

v_gene	j_gene	abundance	d_gene	CDR3nt	CDR3aa
TRBV5-1	TRBJ2-3	NA	TRBD2	TGCGCCAGCAGCTTTACTAGCGGGAGGGATACGCAGTATTTT	CASSFTSGRDTQYF
TRBV5-1	TRBJ1-1	NA	TRBD1	TGCGCCAGCACCGAGACAGGGTCGGGATATGAAGCTTTCTTT	CASTETGSGYEAFF
TRBV19	TRBJ1-5	NA	NA	TGTGCCAGTAGTATTGGGCATCTCAGCGGTCAGCCCCAGCATTTT	CASSIGHLSGQPQHF
TRBV7-9	TRBJ1-1	NA	NA	TGTGCCAGCAGCTTAGGCTTAGCAGGGGCGATGAACACTGAAGCTTTCTTT	CASSLGLAGAMNTEAFF
TRBV28	TRBJ2-5	NA	TRBD2	TGTGCCAGCAGTTTACTAGCGGGAGCGGAAGAGACCCAGTACTTC	CASSLLAGAEETQYF
TRBV10-2	TRBJ2-2	NA	TRBD2	TGCGCCAGCAGGACTAGCGGGAGTTTGGCCGGGGAGCTGCTTTTT	CASRTSGSLAGELLF
TRBV6-5	TRBJ1-5	NA	NA	TGTGCCAGCAGCAGTCTAGGGACAAGCAATCAGCCCCAGCATTTT	CASSSLGTSNQPQHF
TRBV5-1	TRBJ1-1	once	TRBD1	TGCGCCAGCAGCGGGACAGGGGATAGCACTGAAGCTTTCTTT	CASSGTGDSTEAFF
TRBV5-4	TRBJ1-2	few	TRBD1	TGTGCCAGCAGCTTCAGGGACAGATTATACTATGGCTACACCTTC	CASSFRDRLYYGYTF
TRBV27	TRBJ1-3	NA	NA	TGTGCCAGCAGCACACCTTTTGCTGGCTCTGGAAACACCATATATTTT	CASSTPFAGSGNTIYF
TRBV15	TRBJ2-3	NA	NA	TGTGCCACCAGCAGAGGTCAGATAAGCACAGATACGCAGTATTTT	CATSRGQISTDTQYF
TRBV4-3	TRBJ1-1	NA	NA	TGCGCCAGCAGCCAAGTGAGGATGGGGAACACTGAAGCTTTCTTT	CASSQVRMGNTEAFF
TRBV7-9	TRBJ1-5	few	NA	TGTGCCAGCAGCCCCCCCGGAGGTAATCAGCCCCAGCATTTT	CASSPPGGNQPQHF